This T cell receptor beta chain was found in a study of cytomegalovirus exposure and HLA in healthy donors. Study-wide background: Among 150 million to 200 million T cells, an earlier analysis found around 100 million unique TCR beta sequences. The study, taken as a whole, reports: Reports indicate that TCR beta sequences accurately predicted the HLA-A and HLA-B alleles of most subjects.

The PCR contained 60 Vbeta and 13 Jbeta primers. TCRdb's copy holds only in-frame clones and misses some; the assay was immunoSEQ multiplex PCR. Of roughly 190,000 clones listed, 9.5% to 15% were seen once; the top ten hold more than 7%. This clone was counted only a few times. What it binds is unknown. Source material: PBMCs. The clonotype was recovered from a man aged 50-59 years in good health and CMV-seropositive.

The CDR3 DNA sequence: TGTGCCAGCAGCCTTACTGGGGAGCGGCAGCCCCAGCATTTT. The encoded protein is CASSLTGERQPQHF. This rearrangement joins TRBV9 to TRBJ1-5; no definite D call. Trimming took off 4 bases at V and 7 bases at J, with 15 bases between the two ends. The CDR3 extends over 14 amino acids. Germline V gives CDR1 SGDLS, CDR2 YYNGEE.